The clone carrying this T cell receptor (beta chain) was seen a handful of times. The V and J ends lost 2 bases and 5 bases, in that order; junction bases with no gene match: 6. This CDR3 has 14 amino acids. CDR1 is SEHNR, CDR2 FQNEAQ, per germline (reference sequence). The entry originates in a study of regulatory T cells in long-lasting Graves disease. The overall study: Patients with new Graves' disease had used antithyroid drugs below 3 months.

Arm-PCR of CDR3 regions and iRepertoire HTBI primers were used to build TCR beta libraries. TCRdb redid the calling of the multiplex PCR reads with MiXCR, one entry per CDR3 protein. Of approximately 540,000 distinct CDR3 sequences listed, 12% were seen once; the top ten hold 8.9%. Time point denoted: newly diagnosed GD, antithyroid drugs for less than 3 months. Extracted RNA from PBMCs served as the source of the TCR library. The sample was also linked to a second study, of T cells in Graves' hyperthyroidism and ophthalmopathy. That study adds: Using the HTBI primer set, a first-round RT-PCR was run on the TCR CDR3. Blood also showed most of the thyroid clonotypes that were expanded above 0.001.

The J gene is TRBJ2-7, the V gene TRBV7-9; 7 bases align to TRBD2. This receptor was identified in a woman in her twenties or thirties with Graves disease. The source material was peripheral blood mononuclear cells (PBMCs), sampled at new diagnosis, from a patient treated with antithyroid drugs. Written as DNA, the CDR3 is TGTGCCAGCAGCTTAACTAGCAGCGGGAACGAGCAGTACTTC. Its protein is CASSLTSSGNEQYF.